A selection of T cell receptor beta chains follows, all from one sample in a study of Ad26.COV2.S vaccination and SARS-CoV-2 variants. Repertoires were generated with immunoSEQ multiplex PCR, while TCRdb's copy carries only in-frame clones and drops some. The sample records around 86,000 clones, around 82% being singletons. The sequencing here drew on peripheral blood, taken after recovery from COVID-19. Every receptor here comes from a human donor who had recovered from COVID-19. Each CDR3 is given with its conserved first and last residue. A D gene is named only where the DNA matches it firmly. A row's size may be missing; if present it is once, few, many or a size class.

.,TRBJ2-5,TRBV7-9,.,CASSNPVLETQYF,TGTGCCAGCAGCAACCCCGTCCTGGAGACCCAGTACTTC
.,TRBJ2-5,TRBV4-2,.,CASSQEDSQETQYF,TGTGCCAGCAGCCAAGAGGACAGTCAAGAGACCCAGTACTTC
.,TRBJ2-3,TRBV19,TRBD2,CASSIDLAGGQDTQYF,TGTGCCAGTAGTATAGATCTAGCGGGAGGGCAAGATACGCAGTATTTT
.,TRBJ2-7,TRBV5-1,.,CASSLMGHTYEQYF,TGCGCCAGCAGCTTGATGGGACACACCTACGAGCAGTACTTC
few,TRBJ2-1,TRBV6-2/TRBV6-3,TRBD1,CASSRDRGGDEQFF,TGTGCCAGCAGCCGCGACAGGGGAGGAGATGAGCAGTTCTTC
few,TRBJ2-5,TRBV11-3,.,CASSLERGQETQYF,TGTGCCAGCAGCCTAGAGAGGGGGCAAGAGACCCAGTACTTC
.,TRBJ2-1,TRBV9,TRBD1,CASSDGQAYNEQFF,TGTGCCAGCAGCGACGGACAGGCATACAATGAGCAGTTCTTC
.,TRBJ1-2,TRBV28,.,CASSLTQAAGYTF,TGTGCCAGCAGTCTTACCCAGGCCGCTGGCTACACCTTC
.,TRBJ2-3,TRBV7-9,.,CASSILGDPQYF,TGTGCCAGCAGCATCCTAGGGGACCCCCAGTATTTT
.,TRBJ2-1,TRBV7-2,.,CASSLAYEEQFF,TGTGCCAGCAGCTTAGCGTATGAGGAGCAGTTCTTC
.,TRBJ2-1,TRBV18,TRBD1,CASSSDRANEQFF,TGTGCCAGCTCATCGGACAGGGCCAATGAGCAGTTCTTC
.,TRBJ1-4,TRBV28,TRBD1,CASSSPDRVRDEKLFF,TGTGCCAGCAGTTCCCCCGACAGGGTTCGGGATGAAAAACTGTTTTTT
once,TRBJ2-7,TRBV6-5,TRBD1,CASSYGGQGNYEQYF,TGTGCCAGCAGTTACGGAGGACAGGGTAACTACGAGCAGTACTTC
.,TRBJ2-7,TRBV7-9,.,CASSAAYEQYF,TGTGCCAGCAGCGCAGCCTACGAGCAGTACTTC
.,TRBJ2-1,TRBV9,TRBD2,CASSVTSGGYNEQFF,TGTGCCAGCAGCGTTACTAGCGGGGGGTACAATGAGCAGTTCTTC
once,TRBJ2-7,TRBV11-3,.,CASSLGPTYEQYF,TGTGCCAGCAGCTTGGGACCCACCTACGAGCAGTACTTC
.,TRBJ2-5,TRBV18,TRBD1,CASSPRGQETQYF,TGTGCCAGCTCACCAAGGGGACAGGAGACCCAGTACTTC
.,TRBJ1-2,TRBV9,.,CASSVEANYGYTF,TGTGCCAGCAGCGTAGAAGCTAACTATGGCTACACCTTC
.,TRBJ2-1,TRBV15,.,CATSRDGGSKGVGEQFF,TGTGCCACCAGCAGAGATGGGGGCTCGAAAGGTGTGGGTGAGCAGTTCTTC
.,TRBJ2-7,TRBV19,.,CASHGDLTYEQYF,TGTGCCAGTCATGGGGATCTAACCTACGAGCAGTACTTC
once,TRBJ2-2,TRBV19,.,CASSKDLTGELFF,TGTGCCAGTAGCAAGGACCTCACCGGGGAGCTGTTTTTT
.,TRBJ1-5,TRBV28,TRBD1,CASSFLDRGRRSNQPQHF,TGTGCCAGCAGTTTTCTGGACAGGGGGAGAAGGAGCAATCAGCCCCAGCATTTT
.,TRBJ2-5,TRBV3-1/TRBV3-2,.,CASSQGLTGGDGETQYF,TGTGCCAGCAGCCAGGGACTAACAGGGGGGGATGGGGAGACCCAGTACTTC
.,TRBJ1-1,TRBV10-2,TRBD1,CASSSRTGTTEAFF,TGCGCCAGCAGTAGCAGGACAGGGACTACGGAAGCTTTCTTT
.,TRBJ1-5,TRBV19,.,CASFGRGPINQPQHF,TGTGCCAGTTTTGGACGGGGACCGATCAATCAGCCCCAGCATTTT
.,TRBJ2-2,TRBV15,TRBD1,CATSRGGTGDTGELFF,TGTGCCACCAGCAGAGGAGGGACAGGGGACACCGGGGAGCTGTTTTTT
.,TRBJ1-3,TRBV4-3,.,CASSPVEGNTIYF,TGCGCCAGCAGCCCAGTGGAGGGAAACACCATATATTTT
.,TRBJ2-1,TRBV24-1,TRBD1,CATNRGSGNEQFF,TGTGCCACCAACAGGGGCAGTGGCAATGAGCAGTTCTTC
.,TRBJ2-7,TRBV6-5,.,CASRVLSPENEQYF,TGTGCCAGCAGGGTGCTCAGCCCCGAGAACGAGCAGTACTTC
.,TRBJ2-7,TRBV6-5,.,CASSKVYEQYF,TGTGCCAGCTCTAAGGTTTACGAGCAGTACTTC
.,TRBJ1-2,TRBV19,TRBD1,CASNPTGGGHYGYTF,TGTGCCAGTAATCCGACAGGGGGCGGCCACTATGGCTACACCTTC
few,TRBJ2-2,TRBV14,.,CASSQGRQSAGELFF,TGTGCCAGCAGCCAAGGTCGACAGTCAGCCGGGGAGCTGTTTTTT
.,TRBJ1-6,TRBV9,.,CASSGREGTGSPLHF,TGTGCCAGCAGCGGGAGGGAAGGTACCGGCTCACCCCTCCACTTT
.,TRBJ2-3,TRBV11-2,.,CASSLIGDTQYF,TGTGCCAGCAGCTTAATCGGTGATACGCAGTATTTT
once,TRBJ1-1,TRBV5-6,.,CASSLFLVNTEAFF,TGTGCCAGCAGCTTGTTCTTGGTGAACACTGAAGCTTTCTTT
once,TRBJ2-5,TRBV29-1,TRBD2,CSVEPRTRRDQETQYF,TGCAGCGTTGAGCCCAGGACTAGAAGGGACCAAGAGACCCAGTACTTC
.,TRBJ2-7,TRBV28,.,CASRGTGRSYEQYF,TGTGCCAGCAGGGGCACAGGTCGCTCCTACGAGCAGTACTTC
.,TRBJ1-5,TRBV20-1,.,CSASLLSHQMRYSNQPQHF,TGCAGTGCTAGTCTTTTGTCCCACCAAATGAGGTATAGCAATCAGCCCCAGCATTTT
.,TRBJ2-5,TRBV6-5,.,CASSYAKGGLETQYF,TGTGCCAGCAGTTACGCTAAGGGGGGGTTGGAGACCCAGTACTTC
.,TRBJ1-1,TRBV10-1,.,CASSMEVGNTEAFF,TGCGCCAGCAGTATGGAAGTGGGTAACACTGAAGCTTTCTTT
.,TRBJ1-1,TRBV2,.,CASSGQAGITEAFF,TGTGCCAGCAGTGGTCAGGCGGGTATCACTGAAGCTTTCTTT
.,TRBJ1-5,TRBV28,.,CASGGGVVGQPQHF,TGTGCCAGTGGGGGGGGAGTGGTAGGTCAGCCCCAGCATTTT